Listed here are 27 T cell receptor beta chains from one sample, sequenced in a study of blood T cell repertoires in COVID-19 (dated by TCRdb to 2020 to 2022). Library prep was done by the immunoSEQ multiplex PCR assay. TCRdb's version of the immuneACCESS table is confined to in-frame rearrangements and falls short of the full clone set. An unresolved V gene accounts for under half of the shortfall where checked; the remainder is of unknown origin. For this sample there are 250,000 to 350,000 clones; more than 85% appear just once. The ten largest clones add up to 2% to 2.5% of the sample. The sample comprised peripheral blood. These receptors were obtained from a woman in her thirties with COVID-19, enrolled during active disease.

The V call is TRBV5-4, the J call TRBJ1-6; TRBD1 matches at 8 bases. J lost 6 bases, V lost 0 bases, and 8 bases had no gene match. CDR1 SGHNT and CDR2 YYREEE come from the germline V gene (reference sequence). The CDR3 loop spans 17 amino acids. This chain's CDR3 is CASSLGSGQGRNSPLHF. The DNA of the CDR3 is TGTGCCAGCAGCTTGGGTTCCGGACAGGGCCGTAATTCACCCCTCCACTTT.

CDR3 loop: CASSQDRGLITGELFF. The CDR3 coding sequence is TGTGCCAGCTCCCAGGACAGGGGGTTGATCACCGGGGAGCTGTTTTTT. The V and J genes are TRBV9 and TRBJ2-2; 10 bases are shared with TRBD1. The germline CDR1 and CDR2 sequences are SGDLS and YYNGEE. With V trimmed by 7 bases and J by 4 bases, 10 bases remained unmatched. The CDR3 is 16 amino acids.

The V and J genes are TRBV27 and TRBJ1-1; TRBD1 agrees at 8 bases. Germline CDR1 MNHEY, CDR2 SMNVEV (reference sequence). The CDR3 spans 15 residues. With 7 bases clipped from V and 4 bases from J, the junction kept 11 bases outside the gene matches. The CDR3 reads CASIMEAGGFTEAFF. In nucleotides, the CDR3 is TGTGCCAGCATAATGGAGGCAGGGGGCTTCACTGAAGCTTTCTTT.

This clone has a single count. The rearrangement uses TRBV5-6 and TRBJ2-5, with 15 bases matching TRBD2. The V segment lost 2 bases and the J segment 4 bases; nucleotides outside the gene matches: 6. Germline V gives CDR1 SGHDT, CDR2 YYEEEE. The length of the CDR3 is 17 residues. The CDR3 loop is CASSFRGLAGGRETQYF. The CDR3 DNA reads as TGTGCCAGCAGCTTCAGGGGACTAGCGGGAGGTCGAGAGACCCAGTACTTC.

The chain recombines TRBV11-2 with TRBJ2-7; the match to TRBD1 covers 8 bases. The CDR3 is made up of 15 amino acids. V lost 8 bases, J lost 3 bases, and 12 bases stayed unmatched. The germline V gene has CDR1 SGHAT and CDR2 FQNNGV. CDR3 nucleotide sequence: TGTGCCAGCGGGGAATCCCGGGACAGGAACTACGAGCAGTACTTC. It yields the protein CASGESRDRNYEQYF.

The CDR3 is CASSGFYEQYF. DNA for the CDR3: TGTGCTTCCTCGGGATTCTACGAGCAGTACTTC. The V call is TRBV30, the J call TRBJ2-7; tentatively, D is TRBD2 (5 bases). The germline gives CDR1 GTSNPN, CDR2 SVGIG (reference sequence). The CDR3 covers 11 residues.

The rearrangement uses TRBV3-1 (or the pseudogene TRBV3-2) and TRBJ2-2; 7 nucleotides align to TRBD2. Germline V gene data show CDR1 as LGHDT and CDR2 as YNNKEL (reference sequence). The junction had 6 bases not matched to a gene; V was cut back by 1 base and J by 4 bases. This CDR3 has 16 amino acids. CDR3 DNA: TGTGCCAGCAGCCAAGGGTGGGGGGGACCCACCGGGGAGCTGTTTTTT. It specifies CASSQGWGGPTGELFF.

This clone was counted a single time. The chain recombines TRBV9 with TRBJ2-7; 7 bases match TRBD2. Trimming cost V 4 bases and J 6 bases; bases outside gene matches: 16. In germline, CDR1 is SGDLS, CDR2 YYNGEE. This CDR3 is built from 16 residues. The CDR3 DNA reads TGTGCCAGCAGCTCCCCTAGTTCGGGAGGTCTGGCCGAGCAGTACTTC. This translates into CASSSPSSGGLAEQYF.

J is TRBJ2-2 and V is TRBV19, with TRBD2 identical over 11 bases. V lost 4 bases and J lost 0; bases outside the gene matches: 1. Germline loops: CDR1 LNHDA, CDR2 SQIVND (reference sequence). The CDR3 sequence is 16 residues long. CDR3 sequence: CASSTTSGANTGELFF. As DNA, the CDR3 is TGTGCCAGTAGTACGACTAGCGGGGCGAACACCGGGGAGCTGTTTTTT.

This clone has a single count. This sequence joins TRBV3-1 (or the pseudogene TRBV3-2) and TRBJ2-2; D is possibly TRBD2 (5 bases). With 1 base removed from V and 0 bases from J, the gap between germline ends came to 9 bases. There are 16 residues in the CDR3. From germline, CDR1 is LGHDT and CDR2 YNNKEL (reference sequence). Here the CDR3 reads CASSQGPAANTGELFF. In DNA, the CDR3 is TGTGCCAGCAGCCAAGGCCCAGCGGCGAACACCGGGGAGCTGTTTTTT.

V usage is TRBV27 and J usage is TRBJ1-4; the D gene is possibly TRBD1 (5 bases). The CDR3 is 16 residues long. The V end was cut by 0 bases, the J end by 0 bases, with 8 bases between. Germline CDR1 reads MNHEY; CDR2 reads SMNVEV (reference sequence). CDR3 residues: CASSLSGAATNEKLFF. The DNA of the CDR3 is TGTGCCAGCAGTTTATCAGGGGCCGCAACTAATGAAAAACTGTTTTTT.

The rearrangement uses TRBV2 and TRBJ2-1; TRBD1 matches 10 bases. The J segment lost 14 bases and the V segment lost 1 base, leaving 2 bases of the junction unmatched. This CDR3 is built from 12 residues. Germline V lookup: CDR1 SNHLY, CDR2 FYNNEI. The CDR3 region is CASSEGDRGEFF. The CDR3 coding sequence is TGTGCCAGCAGTGAAGGGGACAGGGGTGAGTTCTTC. Complete variable domain (other parts from reference TRBV2 and TRBJ2-1): EPEVTQTPSHQVTQMGQEVILRCVPISNHLYFYWYRQILGQKVEFLVSFYNNEISEKSEIFDDQFSVERPDGSNFTLKIRSTKLEDSAMYFCASSEGDRGEFFGPGTRLTVL.

The chain couples TRBV19 to TRBJ1-5, with D possibly TRBD1 on 6 matching bases. Germline assignment: CDR1 LNHDA and CDR2 SQIVND (reference sequence). CDR3 length equals 16 residues. V lost 7 bases, J lost 1 base, and 17 bases lay in between. The CDR3 nucleotides read TGTGCCAGTACCAAAAACAGGGACCCCAGCAATCAGCCCCAGCATTTT. Protein sequence: CASTKNRDPSNQPQHF.

The chain uses TRBV29-1 and TRBJ2-4; D call uncertain. The CDR3 contains 11 residues. Germline V gene lookup returns CDR1 SQVTM and CDR2 ANQGSEA. V was cut by 6 bases and J by 1 base, with 4 bases left in between. The CDR3 DNA reads TGCAGCGTAGAGGCCAAAAACATTCAGTACTTC. It is translated as CSVEAKNIQYF.

This clone was observed a single time. This CDR3 reads CASSRDSNTEAFF. CDR3 nucleotides: TGTGCCAGCAGTCGAGACAGTAACACTGAAGCTTTCTTT. V gene TRBV5-5 combines with J gene TRBJ1-1; the D gene is possibly TRBD1 (5 bases). V dropped 5 bases and J dropped 2 bases, with 10 bases sitting between them. Germline values: CDR1 SGHKS, CDR2 YYEKEE (reference sequence). The CDR3 contains 13 residues.

The chain links TRBV29-1 to TRBJ1-1; TRBD1 matches 8 bases. The CDR3 spans 14 residues. J was trimmed by 2 bases and V by 6 bases; bases with no gene match: 8. The germline CDR1 and CDR2 sequences are SQVTM and ANQGSEA. The DNA for the CDR3 is TGCAGCGTCCACAGAGGACAGGGAAACACTGAAGCTTTCTTT. Protein product: CSVHRGQGNTEAFF.

V gene TRBV27 combines with J gene TRBJ2-5; 15 bases agree with TRBD2. Germline V lookup: CDR1 MNHEY, CDR2 SMNVEV (reference sequence). After removal of 4 bases from V and 1 base from J, the junction contained 7 bases not matched to a gene. The CDR3 consists of 18 residues. CDR3 sequence: CASSSPGLAGGSQETQYF. The CDR3 coding sequence is TGTGCCAGCAGTTCACCGGGACTAGCGGGAGGATCCCAAGAGACCCAGTACTTC.

The rearrangement links TRBV5-6 to TRBJ1-3; 7 bases map to TRBD1. This CDR3 has 16 residues. J lost 3 bases, V lost 2 bases, and 8 bases had no gene match. CDR1 is SGHDT, CDR2 YYEEEE, per germline. The CDR3 DNA reads as TGTGCCAGCAGCTTCTATACAGGGGTCGGTGGAAACACCATATATTTT. As protein: CASSFYTGVGGNTIYF.

V is TRBV15 and J is TRBJ2-7; TRBD1 aligns across 7 bases. Germline-derived CDR1 and CDR2 are LNHNV and YYDKDF (reference sequence). V lost 3 bases to trimming and J lost 2 bases; unmatched junction nucleotides: 7. This CDR3 has 15 amino acids. CDR3 region: CATSRTGSGTYEQYF. The CDR3 nucleotides are TGTGCCACCAGCAGGACAGGGAGTGGAACCTACGAGCAGTACTTC.

The chain recombines TRBV7-2 with TRBJ2-7; 8 positions match TRBD1. Trimming took 4 bases from V and 2 from J; bases not matched to a gene: 10. CDR3 length: 16 residues. Germline CDR1 and CDR2: SGHTA and FQGNSA. CDR3 sequence reads: CASSSTPGQGTYEQYF. CDR3 nucleotide sequence: TGTGCCAGCAGCTCTACCCCAGGACAGGGAACCTACGAGCAGTACTTC.

The chain carries TRBV29-1 and TRBJ1-1, with 8 bases lining up with TRBD1. Germline values: CDR1 SQVTM, CDR2 ANQGSEA. J gave up 0 bases and V 4 bases, and 10 bases lay outside the gene matches. This CDR3 is built from 16 residues. The CDR3 DNA follows: TGCAGCGTTGTAATAGGGACAGGAGCTATGAACACTGAAGCTTTCTTT. This gives the protein CSVVIGTGAMNTEAFF.

V is TRBV7-8 and J is TRBJ2-1; 11 bases are a match to TRBD2. Germline V gives CDR1 SGHVS, CDR2 FQNEAQ. The CDR3 has 16 residues. V trimming: 1 base; J trimming: 5 bases; junction bases outside the gene matches: 4. The CDR3 region is CASSLGLAGLNNEQFF. CDR3 DNA: TGTGCCAGCAGCTTAGGACTAGCGGGGCTCAACAATGAGCAGTTCTTC.

CDR3 coding DNA: TGTGCCAGCAGCTTATTCCAGGGGGCGAAGTACGAGCAGTACTTC. It yields the protein CASSLFQGAKYEQYF. V is TRBV7-9 and J is TRBJ2-7, with 8 positions matching TRBD1. The CDR3 length is 15 residues. Germline trimming cut 2 bases from V and 4 bases from J; bases unmatched to any gene: 7. CDR1 is SEHNR and CDR2 is FQNEAQ in the germline V gene (reference sequence).

The V call is TRBV7-8, the J call TRBJ2-7; TRBD2 aligns across 9 bases. CDR1 and CDR2 from the germline V gene are SGHVS and FQNEAQ. The length of the CDR3 is 17 residues. Unmatched junction bases numbered 11, after V lost 3 bases and J lost 2 bases. This chain's CDR3 is CASSLVGVAGVTYEQYF. In nucleotides, the CDR3 is TGTGCCAGCAGCTTGGTAGGGGTAGCGGGAGTAACCTACGAGCAGTACTTC.

The chain carries TRBV6-5 and TRBJ2-7; tentative D call: TRBD1 (6 bases). Trimming removed 6 bases at V and 3 bases at J, with 18 bases between. Germline V gives CDR1 MNHEY, CDR2 SVGAGI. The CDR3 spans 15 residues. CDR3 region: CASRPSGTPYYEQYF. The CDR3 DNA reads as TGTGCCAGCAGACCTTCCGGGACACCTTACTACGAGCAGTACTTC.

The chain combines TRBV18 with TRBJ2-7, with 10 bases lining up with TRBD2. Looked up from germline, CDR1 is KGHSH and CDR2 is LQKENI. Unmatched junction bases numbered 13, after V lost 3 bases and J lost 5 bases. CDR3 length equals 17 residues. CDR3 DNA: TGTGCCAGCTCACCTCCAATTGGGACTAGCGAAATCAACGAGCAGTACTTC. Translating it yields CASSPPIGTSEINEQYF.

This clone was observed at least ten times. The chain has TRBV27 and TRBJ2-3, with TRBD2 matching 14 bases. V dropped 5 bases and J dropped 1; count of bases not matched to a gene: 8. This CDR3 has 18 amino acids. The germline V gene encodes CDR1 MNHEY and CDR2 SMNVEV (reference sequence). CDR3 in amino acids: CASSKQRLAGGGTDTQYF. DNA for the CDR3: TGTGCCAGCAGTAAACAAAGACTAGCGGGAGGGGGCACAGATACGCAGTATTTT.